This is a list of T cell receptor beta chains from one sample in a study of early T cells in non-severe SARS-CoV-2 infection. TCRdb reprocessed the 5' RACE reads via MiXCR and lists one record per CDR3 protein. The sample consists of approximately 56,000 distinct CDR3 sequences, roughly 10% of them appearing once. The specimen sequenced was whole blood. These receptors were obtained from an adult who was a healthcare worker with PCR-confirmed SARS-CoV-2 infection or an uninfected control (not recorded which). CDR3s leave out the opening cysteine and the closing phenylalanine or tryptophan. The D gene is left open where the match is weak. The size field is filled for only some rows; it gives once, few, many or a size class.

CDR3: ASSRAAEQF
V: TRBV2
J: TRBJ2-1
size: few
D: .

CDR3: AISEMAGTGELF
V: TRBV10-3
J: TRBJ2-2
size: few
D: .

CDR3: ASSFTGGGTEAF
V: TRBV5-1
J: TRBJ1-1
size: .
D: TRBD1

CDR3: ASSLATGEKLF
V: TRBV7-9
J: TRBJ1-4
size: .
D: .

CDR3: ASRTGVHGELF
V: TRBV12-3/TRBV12-4
J: TRBJ2-2
size: many
D: TRBD1

CDR3: ASSSEITYGYT
V: TRBV5-4
J: TRBJ1-2
size: .
D: .

CDR3: ASGVEQGASGYT
V: TRBV28
J: TRBJ1-2
size: many
D: TRBD1

CDR3: ATSVDSSNTGELF
V: TRBV24-1
J: TRBJ2-2
size: .
D: .

CDR3: ASSPGLPGGQF
V: TRBV3-1
J: TRBJ2-1
size: many
D: .

CDR3: ASSESGRQRVDTQY
V: TRBV25-1
J: TRBJ2-3
size: few
D: TRBD2

CDR3: SARGLAGGNEQF
V: TRBV20-1
J: TRBJ2-1
size: many
D: TRBD2

CDR3: SVDAGYEQY
V: TRBV29-1
J: TRBJ2-7
size: few
D: .

CDR3: ASSARIHTDTQY
V: TRBV9
J: TRBJ2-3
size: many
D: .

CDR3: ASRQGKGTEAF
V: TRBV6-1
J: TRBJ1-1
size: many
D: TRBD1

CDR3: SAISRDRALANYGYT
V: TRBV20-1
J: TRBJ1-2
size: many
D: TRBD1

CDR3: ASSIRGTVDRNEQF
V: TRBV19
J: TRBJ2-1
size: few
D: TRBD1

CDR3: ASSWGAGNTEAF
V: TRBV5-1
J: TRBJ1-1
size: .
D: .

CDR3: ASSRGTAAYEQY
V: TRBV4-1
J: TRBJ2-7
size: many
D: .

CDR3: ASSWDSNEKLF
V: TRBV12-3/TRBV12-4
J: TRBJ1-4
size: many
D: TRBD1

CDR3: ASSSRGEHSYNEQF
V: TRBV5-1
J: TRBJ2-1
size: .
D: .

CDR3: ASSRSNTEAF
V: TRBV9
J: TRBJ1-1
size: .
D: .

CDR3: SAMTGSYEQY
V: TRBV20-1
J: TRBJ2-7
size: few
D: .

CDR3: ASSLDPNSPLH
V: TRBV11-2
J: TRBJ1-6
size: many
D: .

CDR3: SVVGEDGETQY
V: TRBV29-1
J: TRBJ2-5
size: .
D: .

CDR3: ASSLAHQGVTYNEQF
V: TRBV5-1
J: TRBJ2-1
size: .
D: TRBD1

CDR3: ASSPPGYNEQF
V: TRBV6-5
J: TRBJ2-1
size: few
D: .

CDR3: ASTYRAPRGEKLF
V: TRBV19
J: TRBJ1-4
size: .
D: .

CDR3: ASRAFGSYTDTQY
V: TRBV5-1
J: TRBJ2-3
size: many
D: .

CDR3: SASTLVDTGELF
V: TRBV20-1
J: TRBJ2-2
size: many
D: .

CDR3: ASSWTDRHTEAF
V: TRBV5-1
J: TRBJ1-1
size: many
D: .

CDR3: SVDTGLANTGELF
V: TRBV29-1
J: TRBJ2-2
size: many
D: .

CDR3: ASTLAGVGKNIQY
V: TRBV6-1
J: TRBJ2-4
size: few
D: TRBD2

CDR3: ASRSSVAGGNYEQY
V: TRBV6-2/TRBV6-3
J: TRBJ2-7
size: many
D: TRBD2

CDR3: ASSSKDSYNSPLH
V: TRBV5-1
J: TRBJ1-6
size: .
D: .

CDR3: SGDFNEQF
V: TRBV29-1
J: TRBJ2-1
size: .
D: .

CDR3: ASSAGLARETQY
V: TRBV7-2
J: TRBJ2-5
size: many
D: TRBD2

CDR3: ASSLAAVSYNEQF
V: TRBV7-2
J: TRBJ2-1
size: .
D: .

CDR3: ASSLRQLQGNEQY
V: TRBV4-3
J: TRBJ2-7
size: few
D: .

CDR3: ASSSYRQVYEQY
V: TRBV7-2
J: TRBJ2-7
size: few
D: .

CDR3: ASSYLSTGKNTEAF
V: TRBV6-6
J: TRBJ1-1
size: many
D: .

CDR3: ASSYATTGTVGNEQF
V: TRBV6-2/TRBV6-3
J: TRBJ2-1
size: few
D: .

CDR3: ASSQDEGSEAYEQY
V: TRBV4-3
J: TRBJ2-7
size: few
D: .

CDR3: ASSLAQGPNYGYT
V: TRBV7-9
J: TRBJ1-2
size: few
D: .

CDR3: ASHSRQHYGYT
V: TRBV28
J: TRBJ1-2
size: many
D: .

CDR3: ASSEVDTGELF
V: TRBV6-1
J: TRBJ2-2
size: .
D: .

CDR3: ASSTADNGANYGYT
V: TRBV6-2/TRBV6-3
J: TRBJ1-2
size: .
D: .

CDR3: ASSMGLAGNEQF
V: TRBV19
J: TRBJ2-1
size: many
D: TRBD2

CDR3: ASSLREDTIY
V: TRBV7-9
J: TRBJ1-3
size: few
D: .

CDR3: ASSVDGNTEAF
V: TRBV5-1
J: TRBJ1-1
size: .
D: .

CDR3: ASSQEMGQALDTQY
V: TRBV4-1
J: TRBJ2-3
size: few
D: TRBD1

CDR3: SVGRTSGNEQY
V: TRBV29-1
J: TRBJ2-7
size: .
D: TRBD2

CDR3: ASSLNSGVYNEQF
V: TRBV7-3
J: TRBJ2-1
size: few
D: .

CDR3: ASSYGGTEAF
V: TRBV6-5
J: TRBJ1-1
size: .
D: .

CDR3: ASSLRTDSYNEQF
V: TRBV7-8
J: TRBJ2-1
size: many
D: .

CDR3: ASGLAVGPYNEQF
V: TRBV5-1
J: TRBJ2-1
size: once
D: TRBD2

CDR3: ASSPGPGNSNQPQH
V: TRBV7-9
J: TRBJ1-5
size: few
D: .

CDR3: ASSDWASGEQF
V: TRBV6-1
J: TRBJ2-1
size: .
D: .

CDR3: ASSSSSDPSTDTQY
V: TRBV18
J: TRBJ2-3
size: few
D: .

CDR3: SVEGGSGNTIY
V: TRBV29-1
J: TRBJ1-3
size: .
D: .